Listed below are T cell receptor beta chains from one sample, sequenced in a study of blood T cells in healthy people across ages. One entry per CDR3 protein results from TCRdb running MiXCR on the 5' RACE reads. This table holds hundreds of thousands of distinct CDR3 sequences, about a quarter found once. These sequences were also reported in another study, on T cells of mothers and their children.

Sequencing input: blood. These receptors were collected from a boy aged 10-17 years in good health. The CDR3 runs from the conserved cysteine through the conserved F or W. D genes are given only for firm matches. Expanded clones are given a class, and other clones once, few, many or no size at all.

j_call v_call d_call clone_size cdr3_aa cdr3_nt
TRBJ2-5 TRBV5-1 NA NA CASAPGRPETQYF TGCGCCAGCGCTCCGGGCAGGCCAGAGACCCAGTACTTC
TRBJ1-3 TRBV6-6 TRBD1 NA CASSYQTGYGNTIYF TGTGCCAGCAGTTACCAGACAGGGTATGGAAACACCATATATTTT
TRBJ1-1 TRBV5-1 NA NA CASSTGWGTEAFF TGCGCCAGCAGTACAGGGTGGGGCACTGAAGCTTTCTTT
TRBJ1-2 TRBV15 TRBD1 NA CATSQGADGYTF TGTGCCACCAGTCAGGGGGCAGATGGCTACACCTTC
TRBJ1-5 TRBV30 NA NA CAWSAEGYQPQHF TGTGCCTGGAGTGCTGAAGGGTATCAGCCCCAGCATTTT
TRBJ1-4 TRBV27 NA few CASSLSTGPILPEKLFF TGTGCCAGCAGTTTATCTACCGGACCGATTTTGCCTGAAAAACTGTTTTTT
TRBJ2-1 TRBV25-1 NA once CASSTGTLQFF TGTGCCAGCAGCACCGGGACACTGCAGTTCTTC
TRBJ2-1 TRBV20-1 TRBD2 NA CSARDLAGGLYNEPFF TGCAGTGCTAGGGATCTAGCGGGGGGATTATACAATGAGCCGTTCTTC
TRBJ2-1 TRBV7-9 NA few CASSLGGQQFF TGTGCCAGCAGTTTAGGGGGTCAGCAGTTCTTC
TRBJ2-5 TRBV11-1 NA NA CASSFPTGSKAQYF TGTGCCAGCAGCTTCCCGACGGGCTCTAAAGCCCAGTACTTC
TRBJ1-3 TRBV2 TRBD1 NA CASQYQGQTRNTIYF TGTGCCAGCCAATACCAGGGACAGACTAGAAACACCATATATTTT
TRBJ2-7 TRBV13 NA NA CASSFGTAASYEQYF TGTGCCAGCAGCTTTGGCACAGCAGCCTCCTACGAGCAGTACTTC
TRBJ1-5 TRBV6-5 NA NA CASSYGWGGNQPQHF TGTGCCAGCAGTTACGGTTGGGGGGGGAATCAGCCCCAGCATTTT
TRBJ1-2 TRBV12-3/TRBV12-4 TRBD1 NA CASSGTGVGRGYGYTF TGTGCCAGCAGTGGGACAGGCGTCGGGAGGGGGTATGGCTACACCTTC
TRBJ2-5 TRBV5-4 TRBD2 NA CASSLRGTSGGAETQYF TGTGCCAGCAGCTTGCGGGGGACTAGCGGGGGGGCCGAGACCCAGTACTTC
TRBJ2-5 TRBV29-1 NA few CSSSTQGGETQYF TGCAGCTCCTCCACCCAGGGGGGGGAGACCCAGTACTTC
TRBJ2-1 TRBV20-1 TRBD2 NA CSVRLTGGYNEQFF TGCAGTGTTCGCCTGACGGGGGGCTACAATGAGCAGTTCTTC
TRBJ2-4 TRBV29-1 TRBD2 NA CSATSGRSGIIAKNIQYF TGCAGCGCTACTAGCGGGAGGTCGGGTATTATCGCCAAAAACATTCAGTACTTC
TRBJ2-1 TRBV15 TRBD2 NA CATSGLAGGDNEQFF TGTGCCACCAGCGGCTTAGCGGGGGGTGACAATGAGCAGTTCTTC
TRBJ1-2 TRBV28 NA NA CASSLSRVPNYGYTF TGTGCCAGCAGTTTATCGAGGGTCCCTAACTATGGCTACACCTTC
TRBJ1-4 TRBV29-1 TRBD1 NA CSAAKGGTGAEKLFF TGCAGCGCTGCAAAGGGGGGGACAGGGGCTGAAAAACTGTTTTTT
TRBJ1-5 TRBV12-5 NA few CASGFSINQPQHF TGTGCTAGTGGTTTCTCGATCAATCAGCCCCAGCATTTT
TRBJ2-7 TRBV11-2 NA NA CASSPNTGSYEQYF TGTGCCAGCAGTCCGAATACAGGGAGCTACGAGCAGTACTTC
TRBJ2-1 TRBV29-1 NA few CSVEGVSSYNEQFF TGCAGCGTTGAGGGGGTTTCCTCCTACAATGAGCAGTTCTTC
TRBJ1-3 TRBV27 NA NA CASSSLGRLSGNTIYF TGTGCCAGCAGTTCCCTGGGCAGGCTCTCTGGAAACACCATATATTTT
TRBJ1-2 TRBV5-1 NA few CASSKTDKGDGYTF TGCGCCAGCAGCAAGACAGATAAAGGGGATGGCTACACCTTC
TRBJ1-2 TRBV12-3/TRBV12-4 NA NA CASSLVGGWGYTF TGTGCCAGCAGTTTAGTCGGGGGCTGGGGCTACACCTTC
TRBJ1-5 TRBV7-9 NA NA CASSRGGEPQHF TGTGCCAGCAGCCGAGGGGGGGAGCCCCAGCATTTT
TRBJ2-7 TRBV5-1 NA NA CASSFGRGFSYEQYF TGCGCCAGCAGCTTTGGGCGGGGTTTCTCCTACGAGCAGTACTTC
TRBJ1-1 TRBV7-9 TRBD1 few CASSQGGSGSSEAFF TGTGCCAGCAGCCAGGGGGGTTCGGGATCGAGTGAAGCTTTCTTT
TRBJ2-1 TRBV29-1 TRBD2 NA CSVPSGGYNEQFF TGCAGCGTGCCTAGCGGGGGGTACAATGAGCAGTTCTTC
TRBJ2-1 TRBV4-2 NA few CASSPSLGGLPYNEQFF TGTGCCAGCAGTCCGAGCCTCGGGGGGCTCCCCTACAATGAGCAGTTCTTC
TRBJ2-7 TRBV7-9 NA NA CASSLPRGIPYEQYF TGTGCCAGCAGCTTACCCAGAGGGATCCCCTACGAGCAGTACTTC
TRBJ2-7 TRBV4-1 NA NA CASSQVGRLGEQYF TGCGCCAGCAGCCAAGTGGGGAGGTTGGGCGAGCAGTACTTC
TRBJ1-1 TRBV7-6 NA few CASSFARDKGNTEAFF TGTGCCAGCAGCTTTGCAAGGGACAAGGGAAACACTGAAGCTTTCTTT
TRBJ2-7 TRBV6-5 NA few CASSYSGSGEQYF TGTGCCAGCAGTTACTCAGGGTCCGGCGAGCAGTACTTC
TRBJ1-1 TRBV24-1 TRBD1 few CATSDGRTGGTAYEAFF TGTGCCACCAGCGACGGACGGACAGGGGGAACAGCCTATGAAGCTTTCTTT
TRBJ2-5 TRBV10-3 TRBD2 NA CAIRKGGLAGGMETQYF TGTGCCATCCGCAAGGGCGGACTAGCGGGGGGGATGGAGACCCAGTACTTC
TRBJ1-1 TRBV29-1 NA NA CSVRGYRTGRGTEAFF TGCAGCGTTCGGGGCTACAGGACCGGCCGGGGGACTGAAGCTTTCTTT
TRBJ2-1 TRBV12-3/TRBV12-4 NA NA CASSDIPPNEQFF TGTGCCAGCAGTGACATCCCCCCCAATGAGCAGTTCTTC
TRBJ2-1 TRBV6-5 TRBD2 NA CASSYALAGNHNEQFF TGTGCCAGCAGTTACGCACTAGCGGGAAACCACAATGAGCAGTTCTTC
TRBJ2-3 TRBV12-5 NA few CASGLVVSAVGDTQYF TGTGCTAGTGGTTTGGTAGTGTCAGCGGTGGGAGATACGCAGTATTTT
TRBJ2-3 TRBV5-1 NA few CASSFPLLTDTQYF TGCGCCAGCAGCTTCCCTCTTCTCACAGATACGCAGTATTTT
TRBJ2-4 TRBV27 NA NA CTSSSWPTGQDIQYF TGCACCAGCAGTTCTTGGCCGACGGGCCAGGACATTCAGTACTTC
TRBJ1-4 TRBV6-1 NA NA CASRTLRSGATNEKLFF TGTGCCAGCCGTACCCTCCGTAGCGGGGCAACTAATGAAAAACTGTTTTTT
TRBJ2-7 TRBV12-3/TRBV12-4 NA few CASSLRGGAQTSSYEQYF TGTGCCAGCAGTTTACGGGGAGGCGCTCAGACTAGCTCCTACGAGCAGTACTTC
TRBJ2-5 TRBV28 NA once CASSFLTGGKETQYF TGTGCCAGCAGTTTTCTAACGGGGGGCAAAGAGACCCAGTACTTC
TRBJ2-3 TRBV27 NA few CASSLSPPTDTQYF TGTGCCAGCAGTTTATCCCCTCCGACAGATACGCAGTATTTT
TRBJ2-3 TRBV20-1 NA few CSAQQITDTQCF TGCAGTGCTCAGCAGATCACAGATACGCAGTGTTTT
TRBJ2-2 TRBV5-1 NA NA CASSLQDPGSSGELFF TGCGCCAGCAGCTTGCAAGACCCGGGCAGTTCCGGGGAGCTGTTTTTT